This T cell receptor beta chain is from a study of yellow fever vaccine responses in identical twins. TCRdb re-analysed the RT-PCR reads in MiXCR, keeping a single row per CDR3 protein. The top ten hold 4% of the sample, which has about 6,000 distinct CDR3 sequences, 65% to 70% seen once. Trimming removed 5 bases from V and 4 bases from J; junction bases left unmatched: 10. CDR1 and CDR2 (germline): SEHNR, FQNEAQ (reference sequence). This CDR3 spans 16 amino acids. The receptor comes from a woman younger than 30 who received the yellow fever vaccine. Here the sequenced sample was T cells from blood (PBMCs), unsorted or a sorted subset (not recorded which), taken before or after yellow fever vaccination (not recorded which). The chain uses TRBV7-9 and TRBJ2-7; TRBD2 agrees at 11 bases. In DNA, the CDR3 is TGTGCCAGCAGCCCCGGATTGACTAGCGGGGTTTACGAGCAGTACTTC. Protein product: CASSPGLTSGVYEQYF. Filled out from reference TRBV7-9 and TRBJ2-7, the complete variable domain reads DTGVSQNPRHKITKRGQNVTFRCDPISEHNRLYWYRQTLGQGPEFLTYFQNEAQLEKSRLLSDRFSAERPKGSFSTLEIQRTEQGDSAMYLCASSPGLTSGVYEQYFGPGTRLTVT.